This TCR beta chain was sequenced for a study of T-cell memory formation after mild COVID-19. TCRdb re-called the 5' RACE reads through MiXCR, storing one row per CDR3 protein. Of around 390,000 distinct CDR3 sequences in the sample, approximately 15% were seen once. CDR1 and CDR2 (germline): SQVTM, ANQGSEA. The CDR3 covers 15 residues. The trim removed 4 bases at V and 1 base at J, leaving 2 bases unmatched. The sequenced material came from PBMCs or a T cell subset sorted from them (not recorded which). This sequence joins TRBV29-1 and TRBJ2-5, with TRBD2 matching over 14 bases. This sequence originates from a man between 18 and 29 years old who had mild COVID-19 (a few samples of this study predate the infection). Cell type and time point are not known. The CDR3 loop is CSVATSGGAQETQYF. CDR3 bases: TGCAGCGTTGCGACTAGCGGGGGGGCCCAAGAGACCCAGTACTTC.